The TCR beta chain described here comes from a study of cytomegalovirus exposure and HLA in healthy donors. Primers for the PCR totalled 60 Vbeta and 13 Jbeta. TCRdb's table, derived via immunoSEQ multiplex PCR, lists solely in-frame clones and lacks some. The sample records 90,000 to 120,000 clones, 55% to 85% being singletons. The germline CDR1 and CDR2 sequences are SGHTA and FQGNSA. The CDR3 runs 13 residues. With 5 bases removed from V and 7 bases from J, the gap between germline ends came to 14 bases. The sequenced sample was PBMCs. The TCR sequence derives from a man aged 30 to 45 in good health and CMV-seronegative. The chain uses TRBV7-2 and TRBJ1-2; D uncertain. The chain's CDR3 is CASSPLGSFGYTF. In DNA, the CDR3 is TGTGCCAGCAGCCCCCTGGGGAGTTTTGGCTACACCTTC.